Listed below are T cell receptor beta chains from one sample, sequenced in a study of post-analysis software for immune sequencing data. TCRdb fed the PCR reads into MiXCR, producing one record per CDR3 protein. The profile shows hundreds of thousands of distinct CDR3 sequences, 30% of them singletons. The sequenced material came from blood. All receptors come from a girl aged 5-17 years with multiple sclerosis. Both conserved end residues are part of each CDR3. D genes are given only for firm matches. A clone size is listed for some rows: how often the clone was seen (once, few, many), or a class if it is expanded.

V gene: TRBV15
J gene: TRBJ2-5
D gene: NA
clone size: NA
CDR3 protein: CATTGVNIETQYF
CDR3 DNA: TGTGCCACCACCGGGGTAAACATAGAGACCCAGTACTTC

V gene: TRBV5-1
J gene: TRBJ1-2
D gene: NA
clone size: NA
CDR3 protein: CASSLEGGKTYGYTF
CDR3 DNA: TGCGCCAGTAGCTTGGAAGGCGGCAAGACGTATGGCTACACCTTC

V gene: TRBV7-9
J gene: TRBJ1-1
D gene: NA
clone size: once
CDR3 protein: CASSFGDGKNTEAFF
CDR3 DNA: TGTGCCAGCAGCTTTGGCGACGGGAAGAACACTGAAGCTTTCTTT

V gene: TRBV6-5
J gene: TRBJ2-7
D gene: TRBD2
clone size: NA
CDR3 protein: CASSYRRASGKYEQYF
CDR3 DNA: TGTGCCAGCAGTTACCGGCGGGCTAGCGGGAAATACGAGCAGTACTTC

V gene: TRBV7-7
J gene: TRBJ2-3
D gene: NA
clone size: many
CDR3 protein: CASSFDVTDTQYF
CDR3 DNA: TGTGCCAGCAGCTTCGACGTCACAGATACGCAGTATTTT

V gene: TRBV7-2
J gene: TRBJ1-1
D gene: TRBD1
clone size: few
CDR3 protein: CASSFRPGRGMAFF
CDR3 DNA: TGTGCCAGCAGCTTCAGACCGGGCAGGGGGATGGCTTTCTTT

V gene: TRBV11-3
J gene: TRBJ2-1
D gene: NA
clone size: few
CDR3 protein: CASSKADNEQFF
CDR3 DNA: TGTGCCAGCAGCAAGGCAGACAATGAGCAGTTCTTC

V gene: TRBV20-1
J gene: TRBJ2-7
D gene: NA
clone size: few
CDR3 protein: CSGQVSYEQYF
CDR3 DNA: TGCAGTGGCCAGGTCTCCTACGAGCAGTACTTC

V gene: TRBV20-1
J gene: TRBJ1-5
D gene: NA
clone size: NA
CDR3 protein: CSARDRRGRDPQHF
CDR3 DNA: TGCAGTGCTAGGGATCGGCGGGGCCGAGACCCCCAGCATTTT

V gene: TRBV5-4
J gene: TRBJ2-1
D gene: NA
clone size: many
CDR3 protein: CASSHTYNEQFF
CDR3 DNA: TGTGCCAGCAGCCATACTTACAATGAGCAGTTCTTC

V gene: TRBV20-1
J gene: TRBJ2-7
D gene: NA
clone size: NA
CDR3 protein: CSAARGGYEQYF
CDR3 DNA: TGCAGTGCTGCGCGTGGGGGGTACGAGCAGTACTTC

V gene: TRBV20-1
J gene: TRBJ2-7
D gene: NA
clone size: few
CDR3 protein: CSAVVSTSYEQYF
CDR3 DNA: TGCAGTGCCGTGGTATCTACATCCTACGAGCAGTACTTC

V gene: TRBV20-1
J gene: TRBJ2-3
D gene: NA
clone size: NA
CDR3 protein: CSALVLDTQYF
CDR3 DNA: TGCAGTGCCCTCGTCCTGGATACGCAGTATTTT

V gene: TRBV7-2
J gene: TRBJ2-1
D gene: NA
clone size: few
CDR3 protein: CASSSEVMRGEQFF
CDR3 DNA: TGTGCCAGCAGCTCAGAGGTCATGAGGGGTGAGCAGTTCTTC

V gene: TRBV28
J gene: TRBJ2-7
D gene: NA
clone size: few
CDR3 protein: CASSPGTLRFYEQYF
CDR3 DNA: TGTGCCAGCAGTCCCGGGACCCTCCGATTCTACGAGCAGTACTTC

V gene: TRBV4-1
J gene: TRBJ2-4
D gene: NA
clone size: NA
CDR3 protein: CASSQGLGRWIQYF
CDR3 DNA: TGCGCCAGCAGCCAAGGTCTGGGGCGTTGGATTCAGTACTTC

V gene: TRBV5-1
J gene: TRBJ2-1
D gene: NA
clone size: NA
CDR3 protein: CASSGRTYNEQFF
CDR3 DNA: TGCGCCAGCAGCGGGAGGACTTACAATGAGCAGTTCTTC

V gene: TRBV5-5
J gene: TRBJ2-1
D gene: NA
clone size: NA
CDR3 protein: CASSQTGVSSYNEQFF
CDR3 DNA: TGTGCCAGCAGTCAAACCGGGGTGAGCTCCTACAATGAGCAGTTCTTC

V gene: TRBV3-1
J gene: TRBJ2-7
D gene: NA
clone size: NA
CDR3 protein: CASSRPSAGTLYEQYF
CDR3 DNA: TGTGCCAGCAGCCGCCCGTCCGCCGGGACACTTTACGAGCAGTACTTC

V gene: TRBV20-1
J gene: TRBJ2-3
D gene: NA
clone size: NA
CDR3 protein: CSAPPGTGRADTQYF
CDR3 DNA: TGCAGTGCCCCACCCGGAACGGGACGGGCAGATACGCAGTATTTT

V gene: TRBV7-2
J gene: TRBJ2-3
D gene: TRBD2
clone size: few
CDR3 protein: CASSLVASGSGTDTQYF
CDR3 DNA: TGTGCCAGCAGCTTAGTCGCCAGCGGGAGTGGCACAGATACGCAGTATTTT

V gene: TRBV20-1
J gene: TRBJ2-1
D gene: TRBD2
clone size: few
CDR3 protein: CSAWTSGGYNEQFF
CDR3 DNA: TGCAGTGCTTGGACTAGCGGGGGGTACAATGAGCAGTTCTTC

V gene: TRBV4-1
J gene: TRBJ2-7
D gene: NA
clone size: few
CDR3 protein: CASSQLAGRYEQYF
CDR3 DNA: TGCGCCAGCAGCCAACTGGCAGGGCGCTACGAGCAGTACTTC

V gene: TRBV7-2
J gene: TRBJ2-5
D gene: NA
clone size: NA
CDR3 protein: CASSPGGTAKETQYF
CDR3 DNA: TGTGCCAGCAGCCCCGGCGGGACAGCCAAAGAGACCCAGTACTTC

V gene: TRBV6-6
J gene: TRBJ2-1
D gene: NA
clone size: NA
CDR3 protein: CASSGYRANEQFF
CDR3 DNA: TGTGCCAGCAGTGGCTACAGGGCTAATGAGCAGTTCTTC